This T cell receptor (beta chain) was recovered during a study of shared clonotypes between healthy human individuals. Study summary: Donors consisted of two women and a few men between 18 and 49.

The length of the CDR3 is 14 residues. The germline CDR1 and CDR2 sequences are SGHDN and FVKESK. The J segment lost 4 bases and the V segment lost 3 bases, leaving 4 bases of the junction unmatched. Sequenced by immunoSEQ multiplex PCR; TCRdb stores in-frame clones only, minus some. Among some 2,400,000 clones listed, 90% to 96% were seen once. Both subsets, CD45RA+ naive and CD45RA-negative memory, were split from the CD4+ cells. The sample taken for sequencing was naive CD4+ T cells sorted from blood. Indicated subset: CD45RA+ positively selected. The clonotype comes from a young man in good health. This chain uses TRBV14 with TRBJ1-2; 8 bases agree with TRBD1. CDR3 sequence reads: CASSHPGGGYGYTF. The CDR3 bases are TGTGCCAGCAGCCACCCAGGGGGCGGCTATGGCTACACCTTC.